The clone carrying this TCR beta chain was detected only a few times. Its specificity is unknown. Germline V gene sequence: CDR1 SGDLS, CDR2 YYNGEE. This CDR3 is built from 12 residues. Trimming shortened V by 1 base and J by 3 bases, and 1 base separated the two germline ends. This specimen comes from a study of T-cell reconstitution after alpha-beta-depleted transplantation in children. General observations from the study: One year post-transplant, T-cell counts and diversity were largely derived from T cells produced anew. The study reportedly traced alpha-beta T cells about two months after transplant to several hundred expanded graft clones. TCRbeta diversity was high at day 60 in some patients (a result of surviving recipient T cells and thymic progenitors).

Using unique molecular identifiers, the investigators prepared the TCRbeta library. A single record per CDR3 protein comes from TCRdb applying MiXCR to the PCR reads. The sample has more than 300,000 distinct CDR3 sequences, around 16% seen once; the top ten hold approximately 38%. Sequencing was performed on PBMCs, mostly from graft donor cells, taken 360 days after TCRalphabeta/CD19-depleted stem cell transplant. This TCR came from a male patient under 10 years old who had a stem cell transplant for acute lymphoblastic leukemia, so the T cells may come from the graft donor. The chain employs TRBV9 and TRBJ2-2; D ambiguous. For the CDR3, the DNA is TGTGCCAGCAGCGTATACACCGGGGAGCTGTTTTTT. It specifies CASSVYTGELFF.